One and the same sample provided the 13 T cell receptor beta chains below, sequenced in a study of post-analysis software for immune sequencing data. Built from TCR beta cDNA, the libraries had unique molecular identifiers in them. In TCRdb, the PCR reads were re-called with MiXCR into one record per CDR3 protein. The data hold under 200,000 distinct CDR3 sequences, with 25% to 35% observed a single time. Study findings and constraints: About five TRBV segments appeared more often in patients than in controls, and TRBV5-6, TRBV5-1 and TRBV20-1 were among these.

For these TCRs, the target antigens are not known. The sequenced sample was blood. These TCRs come from a girl aged 2-17 years with multiple sclerosis.

This rearrangement joins TRBV5-6 to TRBJ1-5, with no clear D. In germline, CDR1 is SGHDT, CDR2 YYEEEE. The CDR3 runs 13 residues. The ends were cut back, 0 bases at V and 9 bases at J, with 10 bases in the middle. CDR3 nucleotide sequence: TGTGCCAGCAGCTTGGCAGCGGTGAGGCCCCAGCATTTT. It is translated as CASSLAAVRPQHF.

Concerning this clonotype itself: Given a much more abundant clone one base away, this may be a read error. The V and J genes are TRBV29-1 and TRBJ2-5; 12 positions match TRBD2. The V gene end was trimmed by 7 bases and the J gene end by 6 bases; junction bases not matched to a gene: 9. Per the germline V gene, CDR1 is SQVTM and CDR2 is ANQGSEA. CDR3 size: 14 residues. The CDR3 here is CSGSRLAGVKTQYF. The CDR3 DNA reads as TGCAGCGGTTCCCGACTAGCGGGAGTGAAGACCCAGTACTTC.

The V gene is TRBV5-6, the J gene TRBJ2-5, with 9 bases matching TRBD2. Germline CDR1 and CDR2: SGHDT and YYEEEE. The CDR3 length is 16 residues. V shed 0 bases and J 11 bases; nucleotides not matched to a gene: 14. CDR3 coding DNA: TGTGCCAGCAGCTTGGTGGCTAGCGGGGATTCAAGTGAGCAGTACTTC. This encodes CASSLVASGDSSEQYF.

This clonotype was seen at least ten times. The rearrangement joins TRBV5-1 to TRBJ1-5, with D maybe TRBD1 (5 bases). CDR3 length equals 15 residues. Germline V gene data show CDR1 as SGHRS and CDR2 as YFSETQ. V lost 0 bases, J lost 0 bases, and 7 bases lay in between. This CDR3 is CASSLGQGSNQPQHF. The CDR3 coding sequence is TGCGCCAGCAGCTTGGGCCAGGGTAGCAATCAGCCCCAGCATTTT.

DNA for the CDR3: TGCGCCAGCAGCCCCGCAACAGGGGCATGGAACTCACCCCTCCACTTT. It is translated as CASSPATGAWNSPLHF. The J gene is TRBJ1-6, the V gene TRBV5-1, with 7 nucleotides matching TRBD1. V lost 4 bases, J lost 10 bases, and 14 bases stayed unmatched. Per the germline V gene, CDR1 is SGHRS and CDR2 is YFSETQ. The CDR3 extends over 16 amino acids.

This chain links TRBV21-1 with TRBJ2-7; the table calls TRBD1, which could not be checked here. TRBV21-1 is shown as a pseudogene. CDR3 length equals 15 residues. The CDR3 reads CASSTLGGISYEQYF. The CDR3 DNA reads as TGTGCCAGCAGCACATTAGGGGGGATCTCCTACGAGCAGTACTTC.

The rearrangement uses TRBV7-9 and TRBJ1-2; perhaps TRBD1 as D (5 bases). CDR3 length: 15 residues. Trimming took 2 bases from V and 7 from J, leaving 17 bases between them. CDR1 is SEHNR, CDR2 FQNEAQ, per germline (reference sequence). The CDR3 protein is CASSLQGARLSGYTF. The CDR3 DNA is TGTGCCAGCAGCTTACAGGGTGCAAGGCTCTCTGGCTACACCTTC.

In this sample, this clonotype turned up a few times. This may come from a read error, since a much larger clone is one base off. The chain has TRBV20-1 and TRBJ2-4; D may correspond to TRBD1 or TRBD2 (5 bases each). From germline, CDR1 is DFQATT and CDR2 SNEGSKA (reference sequence). The length of the CDR3 is 15 residues. Trimming left V 5 bases short and J 6 bases short, with 20 bases between. CDR3 residues: CSAQRDPRRGNIQYF. As DNA, the CDR3 is TGCAGTGCTCAACGGGACCCCCGACGGGGAAACATTCAGTACTTC.

This clonotype was detected ten times or more. V usage is TRBV29-1 and J usage is TRBJ2-6; perhaps TRBD2 as D (6 bases). Germline V CDR1 and CDR2: SQVTM, ANQGSEA. This CDR3 has 16 amino acids. V lost 4 bases and J 0 bases, leaving 13 bases between the germline ends. This CDR3 is CSVVGGGSSGANVLTF. DNA of the CDR3: TGCAGCGTTGTAGGTGGGGGGAGCTCTGGGGCCAACGTCCTGACTTTC.

Details on this clonotype: A read error may be the cause here, since a much bigger clone is one base away. This rearrangement joins TRBV28 to TRBJ2-1; 11 bases line up with TRBD2. The V gene's germline CDR1 is MDHEN and CDR2 SYDVKM. CDR3 length: 17 amino acids. CDR3 region: CASSSPPGLADYNERFF. The CDR3 nucleotides read TGTGCCAGCAGTTCGCCCCCGGGACTAGCGGACTACAATGAGCGGTTCTTC.

The chain uses TRBV15 and TRBJ1-1; D gene unclear. The CDR3 runs to 13 residues. CDR1 is LNHNV and CDR2 is YYDKDF in the germline V gene (reference sequence). Trimming removed 6 bases from V and 5 bases from J, with 13 bases in between. The DNA for the CDR3 is TGTGCCACCAGAATTCTCCGAGGGACTGAAGCTTTCTTT. Amino acid sequence: CATRILRGTEAFF.

This clonotype was counted many times. This chain links TRBV27 with TRBJ2-1; TRBD2 matches at 15 bases. CDR1 and CDR2 from the germline V gene are MNHEY and SMNVEV (reference sequence). The CDR3 spans 16 residues. V lost 5 bases to trimming and J lost 6 bases; unmatched junction nucleotides: 5. Here the CDR3 reads CASSPGLAGGVNEQFF. The CDR3 DNA sequence: TGTGCCAGCAGTCCAGGACTAGCGGGAGGGGTCAATGAGCAGTTCTTC.

This clonotype showed up many times. The chain employs TRBV20-1 and TRBJ2-5, with 8 bases matching TRBD2. The germline CDR1 and CDR2 sequences are DFQATT and SNEGSKA (reference sequence). The CDR3 has 12 residues. V was clipped by 6 bases and J by 4 bases; unmatched bases: 4. DNA for the CDR3: TGCAGTGCCGGGAGGGACTTAGAGACCCAGTACTTC. The encoded protein is CSAGRDLETQYF.